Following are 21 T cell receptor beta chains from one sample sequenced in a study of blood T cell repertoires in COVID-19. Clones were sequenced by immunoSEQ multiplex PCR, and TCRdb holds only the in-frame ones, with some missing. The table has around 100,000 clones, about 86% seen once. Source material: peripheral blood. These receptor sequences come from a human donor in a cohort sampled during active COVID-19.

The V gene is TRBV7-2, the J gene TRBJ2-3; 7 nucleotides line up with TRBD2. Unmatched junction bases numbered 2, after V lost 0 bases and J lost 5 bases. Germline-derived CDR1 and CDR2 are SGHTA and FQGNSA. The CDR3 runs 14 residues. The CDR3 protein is CASSLAGGLDTQYF. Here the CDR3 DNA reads TGTGCCAGCAGCTTAGCGGGGGGGTTAGATACGCAGTATTTT.

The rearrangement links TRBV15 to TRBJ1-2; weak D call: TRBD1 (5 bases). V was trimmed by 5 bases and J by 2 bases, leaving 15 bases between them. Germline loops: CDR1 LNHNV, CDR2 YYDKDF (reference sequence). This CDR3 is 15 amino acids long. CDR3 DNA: TGTGCCACCAGCGCCCGGGGGGGTGTGAACTATGGCTACACCTTC. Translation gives CATSARGGVNYGYTF.

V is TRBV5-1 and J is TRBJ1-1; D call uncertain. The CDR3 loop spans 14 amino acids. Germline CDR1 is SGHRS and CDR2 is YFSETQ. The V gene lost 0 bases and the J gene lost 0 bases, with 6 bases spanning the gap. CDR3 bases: TGCGCCAGCAGCTTGGCAGCGGTGAACACTGAAGCTTTCTTT. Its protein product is CASSLAAVNTEAFF. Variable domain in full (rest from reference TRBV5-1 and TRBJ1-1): KAGVTQTPRYLIKTRGQQVTLSCSPISGHRSVSWYQQTPGQGLQFLFEYFSETQRNKGNFPGRFSGRQFSNSRSEMNVSTLELGDSALYLCASSLAAVNTEAFFGQGTRLTVV.

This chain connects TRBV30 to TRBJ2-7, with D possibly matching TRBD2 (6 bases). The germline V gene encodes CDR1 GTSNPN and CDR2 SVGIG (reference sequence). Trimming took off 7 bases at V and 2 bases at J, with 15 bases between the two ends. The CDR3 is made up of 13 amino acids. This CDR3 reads CASGGDSAYEQYF. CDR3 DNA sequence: TGTGCCTCAGGAGGGGACTCTGCCTACGAGCAGTACTTC. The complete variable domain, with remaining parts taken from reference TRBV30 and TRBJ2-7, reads SQTIHQWPATLVQPVGSPLSLECTVEGTSNPNLYWYRQAAGRGLQLLFYSVGIGQISSEVPQNLSASRPQDRQFILSSKKLLLSDSGFYLCASGGDSAYEQYFGPGTRLTVT.

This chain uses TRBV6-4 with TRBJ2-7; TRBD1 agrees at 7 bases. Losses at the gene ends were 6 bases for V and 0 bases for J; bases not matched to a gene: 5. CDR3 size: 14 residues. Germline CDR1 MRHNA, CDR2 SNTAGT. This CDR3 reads CASSPTGNSYEQYF. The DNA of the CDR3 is TGTGCCAGCAGCCCGACAGGGAACTCCTACGAGCAGTACTTC.

DNA of the CDR3: TGTGCCACCAGCAGGTATTCAGGGGCGCGGATCACTGAAGCTTTCTTT. As protein: CATSRYSGARITEAFF. The rearrangement joins TRBV15 to TRBJ1-1, with a tentative D call TRBD1 (6 bases). This CDR3 is built from 16 residues. The V gene lost 3 bases and the J gene lost 4 bases, with 18 bases spanning the gap. The germline CDR1 and CDR2 sequences are LNHNV and YYDKDF (reference sequence). Full variable domain (remainder filled in from reference TRBV15 and TRBJ1-1): DAMVIQNPRYQVTQFGKPVTLSCSQTLNHNVMYWYQQKSSQAPKLLFHYYDKDFNNEADTPDNFQSRRPNTSFCFLDIRSPGLGDTAMYLCATSRYSGARITEAFFGQGTRLTVV.

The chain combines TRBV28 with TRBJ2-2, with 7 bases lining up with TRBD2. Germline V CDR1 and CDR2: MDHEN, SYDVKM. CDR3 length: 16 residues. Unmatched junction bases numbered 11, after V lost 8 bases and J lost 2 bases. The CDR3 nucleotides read TGTGCCAGCCAGCGTCCGGGACTACCCAACACCGGGGAGCTGTTTTTT. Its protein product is CASQRPGLPNTGELFF.

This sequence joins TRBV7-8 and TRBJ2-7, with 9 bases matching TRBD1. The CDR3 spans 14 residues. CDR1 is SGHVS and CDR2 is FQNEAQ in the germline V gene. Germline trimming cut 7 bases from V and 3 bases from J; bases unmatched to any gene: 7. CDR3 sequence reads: CASNPGQGNYEQYF. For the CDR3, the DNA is TGTGCCAGCAACCCGGGACAGGGTAACTACGAGCAGTACTTC. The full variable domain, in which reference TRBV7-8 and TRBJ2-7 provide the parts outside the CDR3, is GAGVSQSPRYKVAKRGQDVALRCDPISGHVSLFWYQQALGQGPEFLTYFQNEAQLDKSGLPSDRFFAERPEGSVSTLKIQRTQQEDSAVYLCASNPGQGNYEQYFGPGTRLTVT.

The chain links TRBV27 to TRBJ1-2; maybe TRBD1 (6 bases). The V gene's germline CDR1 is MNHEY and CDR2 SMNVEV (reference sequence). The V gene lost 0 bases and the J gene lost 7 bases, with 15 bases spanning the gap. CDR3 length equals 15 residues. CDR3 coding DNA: TGTGCCAGCAGTTTATCCAGGGGACAACCTCGTGGCTACACCTTC. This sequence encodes CASSLSRGQPRGYTF.

The CDR3 DNA reads as TGTGCCAGTACTCCGGAGGGGACAGATACGCAGTATTTT. Protein: CASTPEGTDTQYF. The chain combines TRBV19 with TRBJ2-3; weak D call: TRBD2 (6 bases). Between the trimmed V and J ends, which lost 7 bases and 3 bases, there was a span of 11 bases. This CDR3 spans 13 amino acids. In germline, CDR1 is LNHDA, CDR2 SQIVND (reference sequence).

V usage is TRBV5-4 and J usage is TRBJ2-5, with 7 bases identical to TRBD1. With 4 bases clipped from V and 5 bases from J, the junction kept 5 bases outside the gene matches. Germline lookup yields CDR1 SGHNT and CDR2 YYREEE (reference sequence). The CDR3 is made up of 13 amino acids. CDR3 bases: TGTGCCAGCAGCATGGGACAGCAGGAGACCCAGTACTTC. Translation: CASSMGQQETQYF.

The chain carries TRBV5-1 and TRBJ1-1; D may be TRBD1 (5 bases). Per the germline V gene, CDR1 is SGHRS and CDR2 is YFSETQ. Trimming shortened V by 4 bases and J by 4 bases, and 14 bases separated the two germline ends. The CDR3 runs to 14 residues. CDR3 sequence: CASSPVGGVTEAFF. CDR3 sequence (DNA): TGCGCCAGCAGCCCCGTAGGAGGGGTCACTGAAGCTTTCTTT.

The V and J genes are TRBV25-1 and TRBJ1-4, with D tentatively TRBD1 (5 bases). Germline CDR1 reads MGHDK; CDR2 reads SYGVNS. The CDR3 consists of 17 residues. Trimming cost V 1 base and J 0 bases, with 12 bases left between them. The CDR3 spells CASSEWGGTPTNEKLFF. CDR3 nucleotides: TGTGCCAGCAGTGAATGGGGCGGAACACCAACTAATGAAAAACTGTTTTTT.

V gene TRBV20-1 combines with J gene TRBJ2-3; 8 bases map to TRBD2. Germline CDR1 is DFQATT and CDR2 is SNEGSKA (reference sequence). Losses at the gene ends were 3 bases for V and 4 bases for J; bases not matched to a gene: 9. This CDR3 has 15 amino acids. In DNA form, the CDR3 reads TGCAGTGCTAGTTCCCCTAGCGGGTATTCAGATACGCAGTATTTT. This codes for CSASSPSGYSDTQYF.

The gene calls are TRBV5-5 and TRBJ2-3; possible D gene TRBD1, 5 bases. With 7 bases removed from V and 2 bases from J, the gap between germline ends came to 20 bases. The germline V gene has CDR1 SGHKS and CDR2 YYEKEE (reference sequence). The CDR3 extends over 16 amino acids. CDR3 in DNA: TGTGCCAGCCTGGAACAGGTTTCTGGTTTCACAGATACGCAGTATTTT. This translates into CASLEQVSGFTDTQYF.

The CDR3 nucleotides read TGTGCCAGCAGCTTAGAGGGCAGGGGACCCAATCAGCCCCAGCATTTT. Its translation is CASSLEGRGPNQPQHF. The chain combines TRBV7-8 with TRBJ1-5, with D perhaps matching TRBD1 (6 bases). The germline V and J ends were trimmed by 1 base and 3 bases, with 13 bases remaining between them. The CDR3 contains 16 residues. The germline V gene has CDR1 SGHVS and CDR2 FQNEAQ.

The CDR3 protein is CASGLRGYAKNIQYF. The CDR3 DNA follows: TGTGCCAGTGGCCTCAGGGGGTACGCCAAAAACATTCAGTACTTC. The chain links TRBV19 to TRBJ2-4; 7 bases align to TRBD1. The CDR3 runs to 15 residues. Trimming at V came to 8 bases and at J to 1 base, leaving 8 bases not matched to a gene. Germline V gives CDR1 LNHDA, CDR2 SQIVND (reference sequence).

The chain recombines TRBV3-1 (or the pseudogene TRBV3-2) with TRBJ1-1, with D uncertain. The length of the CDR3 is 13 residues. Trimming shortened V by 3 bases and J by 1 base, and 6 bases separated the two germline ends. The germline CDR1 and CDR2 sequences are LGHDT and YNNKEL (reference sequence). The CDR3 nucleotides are TGTGCCAGCAGCCAGGCTTCGAACACTGAAGCTTTCTTT. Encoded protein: CASSQASNTEAFF.

In nucleotides, the CDR3 is TGTGCCAGCAGTTACTCGAGCGGGAGGCCCACCGGGGAGCTGTTTTTT. This translates into CASSYSSGRPTGELFF. The chain uses TRBV6-5 and TRBJ2-2; 9 bases are a match to TRBD2. Germline V lookup: CDR1 MNHEY, CDR2 SVGAGI. Trimming at V came to 0 bases and at J to 4 bases, leaving 3 bases not matched to a gene. The CDR3 spans 16 residues.

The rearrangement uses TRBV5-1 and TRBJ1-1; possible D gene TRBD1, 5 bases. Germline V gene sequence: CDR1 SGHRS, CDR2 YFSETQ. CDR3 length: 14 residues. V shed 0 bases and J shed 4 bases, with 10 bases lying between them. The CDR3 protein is CASSLVRQGTEAFF. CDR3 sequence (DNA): TGCGCCAGCAGCTTGGTCCGTCAGGGCACTGAAGCTTTCTTT.

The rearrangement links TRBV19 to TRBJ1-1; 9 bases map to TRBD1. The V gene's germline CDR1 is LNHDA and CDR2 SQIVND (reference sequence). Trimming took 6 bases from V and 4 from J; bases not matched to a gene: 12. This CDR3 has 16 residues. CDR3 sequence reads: CASRMAYRGRVTEAFF. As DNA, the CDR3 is TGTGCCAGTAGGATGGCGTACAGGGGGCGAGTCACTGAAGCTTTCTTT.